This TCR beta chain was sequenced during a study of T cells in Graves' hyperthyroidism and ophthalmopathy. Points from the study as a whole: Stable hyperthyroidism was told apart from ophthalmopathy by a model built on 13 V-J features.

CDR3 size: 14 residues. V lost 7 bases to trimming and J lost 5 bases; unmatched junction nucleotides: 9. Germline loops: CDR1 MNHNS, CDR2 SASEGT. TCR beta CDR3 regions were amplified from RNA. The study used the HTBI primer set for a first-round RT-PCR of the TCR CDR3. MiXCR, applied by TCRdb to the multiplex PCR reads, yields one record per CDR3 protein. The table includes more than 550,000 distinct CDR3 sequences, under 20% detected once. Disease duration under 2 months; hyperthyroidism patients were aged 18 to 65. Remarks on this clonotype: Its cognate antigen is unknown.

Sequenced material: blood. The receptor's source is a woman in her fifties or sixties with Graves' hyperthyroidism that later progressed to Graves' ophthalmopathy. This chain uses TRBV6-1 with TRBJ1-2; 8 bases line up with TRBD1. CDR3 DNA sequence: TGTGCCAGCACCACGACAGGGGAAGTATATGGCTACACCTTC. Protein product: CASTTTGEVYGYTF.